Each of the 22 T cell receptor beta chains below was sequenced from the same sample in a study of blood T cells in healthy people across ages. Primers used in a second PCR of roughly 6 to 11 cycles were a sample-barcoded 5' primer and a J-beta primer mix. Via MiXCR, TCRdb re-called the 5' RACE reads, giving one row per CDR3 protein. This sample has about 1.5 million distinct CDR3 sequences, with roughly 40% found just once. Sequencing used blood. The receptors originated from a young woman in good health.

This rearrangement joins TRBV23-1 to TRBJ2-4; the D gene is possibly TRBD1 (6 bases). TRBV23-1 is marked as an open reading frame, function uncertain. The CDR3 has 16 residues. V shed 0 bases and J shed 13 bases, with 22 bases lying between them. For the CDR3, the DNA is TGCGCCAGCAGTCAATCGGGGACAATAGTGCGCTGCGGGCAGTACTTC. Protein sequence: CASSQSGTIVRCGQYF.

V is TRBV20-1 and J is TRBJ2-3, with D tentatively TRBD1 or TRBD2 (5 bases each). The CDR3 spans 14 residues. Germline assignment: CDR1 DFQATT and CDR2 SNEGSKA (reference sequence). The V end lost 5 bases, the J end lost 13 bases, and 25 bases lay between the germline ends. The CDR3, as DNA: TGCAGTGCTGGGGGATGGACCGGGATAATAATTGAGTATTTT. Its translation: CSAGGWTGIIIEYF.

The chain carries TRBV11-2 and TRBJ2-7; 9 nucleotides align to TRBD1. With 5 bases clipped from V and 3 bases from J, the junction kept 17 bases outside the gene matches. The germline gives CDR1 SGHAT, CDR2 FQNNGV. The CDR3 contains 18 residues. CDR3: CASSTLAKGTGKSYEQYF. DNA of the CDR3: TGTGCCAGCAGCACCCTTGCGAAAGGGACAGGGAAGAGCTACGAGCAGTACTTC.

This clonotype was seen a few times. The chain uses TRBV29-1 and TRBJ2-5; D perhaps matches TRBD2 (6 bases). V was shortened by 2 bases and J by 13 bases, with 17 bases between the two germline ends. Germline V gene lookup returns CDR1 SQVTM and CDR2 ANQGSEA. This CDR3 is built from 12 residues. The CDR3 protein is CSVEPISGRRYF. CDR3 coding DNA: TGCAGCGTTGAACCGATCTCCGGGAGAAGGTACTTC.

The chain has TRBV29-1 and TRBJ1-1, with no clear D. V gave up 3 bases and J gave up 4 bases, with 18 bases separating them. The germline gives CDR1 SQVTM, CDR2 ANQGSEA. The CDR3 is 15 amino acids. The CDR3 nucleotides are TGCAGCGTTGATGGAGGTCCCGAGGTAGGCACTGAAGCTTTCTTT. Translating it yields CSVDGGPEVGTEAFF. Full variable domain (outside the CDR3, taken from reference TRBV29-1 and TRBJ1-1): SAVISQKPSRDICQRGTSLTIQCQVDSQVTMMFWYRQQPGQSLTLIATANQGSEATYESGFVIDKFPISRPNLTFSTLTVSNMSPEDSSIYLCSVDGGPEVGTEAFFGQGTRLTVV.

Remarks on this clonotype: This clone may be a read error of a much larger clone one base away. The chain is built from TRBV5-5 and TRBJ2-7, with 7 bases matching TRBD1. Unmatched junction bases numbered 3, after V lost 4 bases and J lost 5 bases. The CDR3 length is 12 residues. Looked up from germline, CDR1 is SGHKS and CDR2 is YYEKEE (reference sequence). DNA for the CDR3: TGTGCCAGCAGCCACGACAGGGACGAGCAGTACTTC. Translating it yields CASSHDRDEQYF. Filled out from reference TRBV5-5 and TRBJ2-7, the complete variable domain reads DAGVTQSPTHLIKTRGQQVTLRCSPISGHKSVSWYQQVLGQGPQFIFQYYEKEERGRGNFPDRFSARQFPNYSSELNVNALLLGDSALYLCASSHDRDEQYFGPGTRLTVT.

This clonotype was counted ten times or more. This chain connects TRBV29-1 to TRBJ1-2; D is ambiguous. The germline V and J ends were trimmed by 5 bases and 3 bases, with 19 bases remaining between them. From germline, CDR1 is SQVTM and CDR2 ANQGSEA. The CDR3 consists of 15 residues. CDR3 in DNA: TGCAGCGTTTCTACAGTGAGCCCTCCTTACTATGGCTACACCTTC. It specifies CSVSTVSPPYYGYTF. Complete variable domain (other parts from reference TRBV29-1 and TRBJ1-2): SAVISQKPSRDICQRGTSLTIQCQVDSQVTMMFWYRQQPGQSLTLIATANQGSEATYESGFVIDKFPISRPNLTFSTLTVSNMSPEDSSIYLCSVSTVSPPYYGYTFGSGTRLTVV.

The rearrangement uses TRBV4-2 and TRBJ2-3; TRBD2 matches 9 bases. After removal of 6 bases from V and 4 bases from J, the junction contained 8 bases not matched to a gene. Germline CDR1 LGHNA, CDR2 YNFKEQ. This CDR3 is 15 amino acids long. The CDR3 protein is CASRLSTSGADTQYF. CDR3 coding DNA: TGTGCCAGCAGACTTTCGACTAGCGGCGCAGATACGCAGTATTTT.

The chain employs TRBV13 and TRBJ2-7; D is perhaps TRBD2 (6 bases). The CDR3 has 12 amino acids. In germline, CDR1 is PRHDT, CDR2 FYEKMQ (reference sequence). The ends were cut back, 4 bases at V and 6 bases at J, with 10 bases in the middle. The CDR3 is CASSSETSEQYF. The CDR3 DNA reads as TGTGCCAGCAGCTCCGAGACTAGCGAGCAGTACTTC.

The chain joins TRBV14 to TRBJ2-3; D ambiguous. CDR3 length equals 14 residues. The germline CDR1 and CDR2 sequences are SGHDN and FVKESK. V shed 0 bases and J shed 6 bases, with 10 bases lying between them. The CDR3 nucleotides are TGTGCCAGCAGCCAAGAAAAGGGTGTGGATACGCAGTATTTT. Translation: CASSQEKGVDTQYF.

This clonotype has only one observation. The junction differs from germline at one of its ends, possibly a read error. V gene TRBV10-3 combines with J gene TRBJ1-1; 7 bases line up with TRBD1. Germline-derived CDR1 and CDR2 are ENHRY and SYGVKD. The CDR3 sequence is 15 residues long. The CDR3 coding sequence is TGTGCCATCTCCTCAGGGGGGGTTGGGAACGCTGAAGCTTTCTTT. It yields the protein CAISSGGVGNAEAFF.

The rearrangement links TRBV19 to TRBJ1-1; D is unclear. CDR3 length equals 14 residues. V lost 5 bases and J 7 bases, leaving 17 bases between the germline ends. The germline CDR1 and CDR2 sequences are LNHDA and SQIVND (reference sequence). The CDR3 spells CASSFLDPKGEAFF. For the CDR3, the DNA is TGTGCCAGTAGTTTCCTCGACCCTAAAGGTGAAGCTTTCTTT.

The sample holds a few counts of this clonotype. V and J are TRBV14 and TRBJ1-1, with unresolved D. V lost 2 bases and J lost 7, with 14 bases in between. This CDR3 comprises 14 residues. The germline CDR1 and CDR2 sequences are SGHDN and FVKESK. CDR3 sequence: CASSQSRARGEAFF. The CDR3 DNA sequence: TGTGCCAGCAGCCAATCTCGGGCTCGCGGTGAAGCTTTCTTT. Together with reference TRBV14 and TRBJ1-1, the CDR3 gives the full variable domain: EAGVTQFPSHSVIEKGQTVTLRCDPISGHDNLYWYRRVMGKEIKFLLHFVKESKQDESGMPNNRFLAERTGGTYSTLKVQPAELEDSGVYFCASSQSRARGEAFFGQGTRLTVV.

A single count supports this clonotype. This chain connects TRBV18 to TRBJ2-4; D tentatively fits TRBD1 or TRBD2 (5 bases each). Matching the DNA end better, TRBJ2-7 makes the J call doubtful. The CDR3 spans 16 residues. CDR1 is KGHSH, CDR2 LQKENI, per germline. This CDR3 reads CASSSSIGTRGYEQYF. In DNA, the CDR3 is TGTGCCAGCTCATCCTCCATCGGGACCCGGGGTTACGAGCAGTACTTC.

J is TRBJ2-7 and V is TRBV6-1, with 7 bases that match TRBD2. The germline V gene encodes CDR1 MNHNS and CDR2 SASEGT. J lost 2 bases, V lost 8 bases, and 12 bases had no gene match. There are 15 residues in the CDR3. CDR3: CASPGSREDPYEQYF. In DNA form, the CDR3 reads TGTGCCAGCCCCGGGAGTCGGGAGGACCCCTACGAGCAGTACTTC.

The rearrangement uses TRBV20-1 and TRBJ2-1; 14 bases are shared with TRBD2. J gave up 7 bases and V 5 bases, and 7 bases lay outside the gene matches. From germline, CDR1 is DFQATT and CDR2 SNEGSKA (reference sequence). CDR3 length: 15 amino acids. The CDR3 DNA sequence: TGCAGTGCTGTATCCGGGACTAGCGGGGGAAATGAGCAGTTCTTC. Protein product: CSAVSGTSGGNEQFF.

V and J are TRBV11-3 and TRBJ2-2; perhaps TRBD1 as D (5 bases). V was cut by 0 bases and J by 4 bases, with 6 bases left in between. The CDR3 runs 14 residues. The germline gives CDR1 SGHNT, CDR2 YENEEA. The CDR3 nucleotides read TGTGCCAGCAGCTTAGATCAGGGCACCGGGGAGCTGTTTTTT. The encoded protein is CASSLDQGTGELFF.

This clonotype turned up a few times. The J gene is TRBJ1-4, the V gene TRBV5-1; no definite D call. In germline, CDR1 is SGHRS, CDR2 YFSETQ. V lost 3 bases to trimming and J lost 3 bases, with 9 bases between them. This CDR3 is built from 14 residues. The CDR3 nucleotides read TGCGCCAGCAGCTCCGGGTCCGCTAATGAAAAACTGTTTTTT. It codes for CASSSGSANEKLFF. The variable domain in full, completed from reference TRBV5-1 and TRBJ1-4, reads KAGVTQTPRYLIKTRGQQVTLSCSPISGHRSVSWYQQTPGQGLQFLFEYFSETQRNKGNFPGRFSGRQFSNSRSEMNVSTLELGDSALYLCASSSGSANEKLFFGSGTQLSVL.

This clonotype was counted between two and nine times. The chain employs TRBV12-3 or TRBV12-4 and TRBJ2-3, with D tentatively TRBD2 (6 bases). Trimming removed 5 bases at V and 7 bases at J, with 16 bases between. The CDR3 sequence is 14 residues long. The CDR3 loop reads CASSPRDLPHTQYF. CDR3 coding DNA: TGTGCCAGCAGTCCCCGGGACTTACCTCATACGCAGTATTTT.

This clonotype was recorded a few times. This chain links TRBV5-1 with TRBJ2-7; 10 nucleotides match TRBD1. With 0 bases clipped from V and 5 bases from J, the junction kept 8 bases outside the gene matches. CDR1 is SGHRS, CDR2 YFSETQ, per germline. The CDR3 extends over 16 amino acids. The CDR3 is CASSLVAGTGVNEQYF. In DNA form, the CDR3 reads TGCGCCAGCAGCTTGGTGGCCGGGACAGGGGTAAACGAGCAGTACTTC.

For the CDR3, the DNA is TGTGCCAGCAGCTTAAGTTTTAGCGGGGGTTTCACAGATACGCAGTATTTT. Protein sequence: CASSLSFSGGFTDTQYF. The chain employs TRBV7-2 and TRBJ2-3; 9 bases fit TRBD2. There are 17 residues in the CDR3. In germline, CDR1 is SGHTA, CDR2 FQGNSA. With 2 bases clipped from V and 2 bases from J, the junction kept 8 bases outside the gene matches.

This clonotype came up many times. The chain has TRBV29-1 and TRBJ1-1; 7 bases align to TRBD1. The CDR3 runs 17 residues. Trimming at V came to 0 bases and at J to 0 bases, leaving 10 bases not matched to a gene. Germline V lookup: CDR1 SQVTM, CDR2 ANQGSEA. The CDR3 reads CSVEDNRGPSLNTEAFF. Written as DNA, the CDR3 is TGCAGCGTTGAAGATAACAGGGGCCCGTCCCTGAACACTGAAGCTTTCTTT.